The 9 T cell receptor beta chains below come from one sample, sequenced in a study of T-cell reconstitution after alpha-beta-depleted transplantation in children. Preparation of the TCRbeta library involved a method that used unique molecular identifiers. Using its own MiXCR run on the PCR reads, TCRdb lists one record per CDR3 protein. This sample has 750,000 to 950,000 distinct CDR3 sequences; around 17% occur once, and the top ten carry about 4.6%. The specimen was PBMCs, mostly from graft donor cells, collected 360 days after TCRalphabeta/CD19-depleted stem cell transplant. These receptors were collected from a male patient aged 10 to 17 who had a stem cell transplant for acute lymphoblastic leukemia, so the T cells may come from the graft donor.

This clonotype was seen at least ten times. The chain couples TRBV10-2 to TRBJ2-7; no clear D. The V gene's germline CDR1 is WSHSY and CDR2 SAAADI. This CDR3 has 12 residues. The germline V and J ends were trimmed by 2 bases and 0 bases, with 2 bases remaining between them. Here the CDR3 DNA reads TGCGCCAGCAGTGAGATCTCCTACGAGCAGTACTTC. Its protein is CASSEISYEQYF.

The sample holds a few counts of this clonotype. This chain links TRBV11-2 with TRBJ1-1, with 8 bases matching TRBD1. Trimming cost V 5 bases and J 0 bases; bases outside gene matches: 11. The CDR3 length is 17 residues. The germline V gene has CDR1 SGHAT and CDR2 FQNNGV. CDR3 residues: CASSRRPGQGMNTEAFF. CDR3 nucleotide sequence: TGTGCCAGCAGCCGCCGACCCGGACAGGGTATGAACACTGAAGCTTTCTTT.

This clonotype was seen at least ten times. The chain couples TRBV20-1 to TRBJ2-2; tentatively, D is TRBD1 (6 bases). Germline V lookup: CDR1 DFQATT, CDR2 SNEGSKA (reference sequence). V was pared by 7 bases and J by 0 bases, with 15 bases between. The CDR3 consists of 15 residues. This chain's CDR3 is CSVARGFANTGELFF. CDR3 DNA sequence: TGCAGTGTCGCGAGGGGGTTTGCGAACACCGGGGAGCTGTTTTTT.

This clonotype has just a few counts. The chain employs TRBV2 and TRBJ2-1; D uncertain. Germline lookup yields CDR1 SNHLY and CDR2 FYNNEI. The CDR3 covers 14 residues. V shed 4 bases and J shed 3 bases, with 10 bases lying between them. The CDR3 DNA sequence: TGTGCCAGCAGTGTTCTAGTTTACTACAATGAGCAGTTCTTC. The encoded protein is CASSVLVYYNEQFF.

This clonotype was recorded once. A much larger clone differs from this one at a single base, so this may be a read error. This rearrangement joins TRBV12-3 or TRBV12-4 to TRBJ1-4; D may be TRBD1 (6 bases). V lost 3 bases and J lost 8, with 7 bases in between. The CDR3 covers 12 residues. The CDR3 protein is CASSFQGEKLFF. DNA of the CDR3: TGTGCCAGCAGTTTCCAGGGGGAAAAACTGTTTTTT.

This clonotype occurred a few times. The J gene is TRBJ2-2, the V gene TRBV20-1; 12 bases map to TRBD2. V shed 4 bases and J 5 bases; nucleotides not matched to a gene: 2. Germline CDR1 and CDR2: DFQATT and SNEGSKA (reference sequence). The CDR3 spans 14 residues. This CDR3 reads CSAMTSGSTGELFF. The CDR3 DNA reads as TGCAGTGCTATGACTAGCGGGAGTACCGGGGAGCTGTTTTTT.

This clonotype occurred a few times. This CDR3 is CSVVRTFEQFF. The CDR3, as DNA: TGCAGCGTTGTCCGGACTTTTGAGCAGTTCTTC. V gene TRBV29-1 combines with J gene TRBJ2-1; tentative D call: TRBD2 (5 bases). CDR3 length: 11 amino acids. V shed 4 bases and J shed 9 bases, with 10 bases lying between them. Germline lookup yields CDR1 SQVTM and CDR2 ANQGSEA.

This clonotype turned up a few times. This chain links TRBV20-1 with TRBJ1-2; D is unclear. Germline V gene sequence: CDR1 DFQATT, CDR2 SNEGSKA (reference sequence). The CDR3 contains 12 residues. Trimming removed 3 bases at V and 5 bases at J, with 10 bases between. CDR3 coding DNA: TGCAGTGCTAGGGCCCGAGAATATGGCTACACCTTC. Translating gives CSARAREYGYTF.

This clonotype was seen many times. DNA of the CDR3: TGCGCCAGCAGCTTGGATCCAGGAAGAGAGACCCAGTACTTC. Its translation: CASSLDPGRETQYF. The chain couples TRBV5-1 to TRBJ2-5; unclear D gene. Trimming took 0 bases from V and 4 from J, leaving 10 bases between them. This CDR3 region has 14 residues. Per germline, CDR1 SGHRS and CDR2 YFSETQ.